These 25 T cell receptor beta chains share one sample of origin, sequenced in a study of early T cells in non-severe SARS-CoV-2 infection. Via MiXCR, TCRdb re-called the 5' RACE reads, giving one row per CDR3 protein. The sample yields 55,000 to 65,000 distinct CDR3 sequences, approximately 9.3% seen once. Input material: whole blood. The origin of the receptors is an adult who was a healthcare worker with PCR-confirmed SARS-CoV-2 infection or an uninfected control (not recorded which).

Many counts were recorded for this clonotype. The rearrangement links TRBV3-1 to TRBJ2-4, with D maybe TRBD2 (5 bases). Germline V lookup: CDR1 LGHDT, CDR2 YNNKEL (reference sequence). V was trimmed by 2 bases and J by 8 bases, leaving 10 bases between them. This CDR3 comprises 13 residues. CDR3 protein: CASSQFNSDIQYF. CDR3 DNA: TGTGCCAGCAGCCAATTCAATAGCGACATTCAGTACTTC.

The chain combines TRBV12-3 or TRBV12-4 with TRBJ2-5, with 14 positions matching TRBD2. V trimming: 3 bases; J trimming: 3 bases; junction bases outside the gene matches: 24. CDR3 size: 23 residues. The CDR3 DNA sequence: TGTGCCAGCAGTTTTGTCCCAGGGGCGCCGGGACTAGCGGGAGAGGTGGTGGAAGAGACCCAGTACTTC. It is translated as CASSFVPGAPGLAGEVVEETQYF.

This clonotype occurred a few times. The chain employs TRBV29-1 and TRBJ2-1; D may correspond to TRBD1 or TRBD2 (5 bases each). V was shortened by 5 bases and J by 0 bases, with 8 bases between the two germline ends. CDR1 and CDR2 from the germline V gene are SQVTM and ANQGSEA. This CDR3 has 13 residues. CDR3 sequence: CSVTGTSYNEQFF. CDR3 sequence (DNA): TGCAGCGTTACCGGGACCTCCTACAATGAGCAGTTCTTC.

The chain couples TRBV15 to TRBJ2-1; possible D gene TRBD2, 5 bases. V lost 1 base, J lost 8 bases, and 18 bases lay in between. CDR1 LNHNV and CDR2 YYDKDF come from the germline V gene (reference sequence). The CDR3 covers 16 residues. The CDR3, as DNA: TGTGCCACCAGCAGAGGGAGGACCGAAGCTGGGGATGAGCAGTTCTTC. It codes for CATSRGRTEAGDEQFF.

Turning to this clonotype: Relative to the germline gene, one junction end is altered; a read error may explain this. J is TRBJ2-1 and V is TRBV7-3, with a tentative D call TRBD2 (5 bases). Germline V lookup: CDR1 SGHTA, CDR2 FQGTGA. This CDR3 is 14 amino acids long. In DNA, the CDR3 is TGTGCCAGCAGCCTAGGAGAGGGCTTGCGTGAGCAGCTCTTC. It translates to CASSLGEGLREQLF.

This clonotype came up a few times. The gene calls are TRBV29-1 and TRBJ2-2; D remains ambiguous. This CDR3 contains 12 residues. Trimming left V 3 bases short and J 2 bases short, with 4 bases between. Germline lookup yields CDR1 SQVTM and CDR2 ANQGSEA. DNA of the CDR3: TGCAGCGTTGACCGCAACACCGGGGAGCTGTTTTTT. Translation gives CSVDRNTGELFF.

This clonotype is medium-sized in the sample. The chain uses TRBV2 and TRBJ2-1; 7 bases agree with TRBD2. With 7 bases clipped from V and 7 bases from J, the junction kept 4 bases outside the gene matches. Germline V lookup: CDR1 SNHLY, CDR2 FYNNEI. There are 12 residues in the CDR3. The CDR3 reads CASKTSRNEQFF. The CDR3 coding sequence is TGTGCCAGCAAGACTAGCCGGAATGAGCAGTTCTTC.

This clonotype was seen repeatedly, ten times or more. The gene calls are TRBV6-2 or TRBV6-3 and TRBJ1-2, with 8 bases identical to TRBD1. Germline loops: CDR1 MNHEY, CDR2 SVGEGT. J lost 2 bases, V lost 6 bases, and 5 bases had no gene match. CDR3 length: 14 residues. The CDR3 is CASRATGANYGYTF. CDR3 DNA sequence: TGTGCCAGCAGGGCGACAGGGGCCAACTATGGCTACACCTTC.

This clonotype has more than one count but fewer than ten. This chain uses TRBV5-1 with TRBJ2-6; D not resolved. The CDR3 runs to 16 residues. Germline CDR1 reads SGHRS; CDR2 reads YFSETQ. V gave up 0 bases and J gave up 0 bases, with 7 bases separating them. CDR3 nucleotide sequence: TGCGCCAGCAGCTTGGTTTTTCTCTCTGGGGCCAACGTCCTGACTTTC. It encodes CASSLVFLSGANVLTF.

This clonotype was picked up many times. The chain employs TRBV19 and TRBJ1-2; 7 bases map to TRBD1. V trimming: 4 bases; J trimming: 11 bases; junction bases outside the gene matches: 4. Looked up from germline, CDR1 is LNHDA and CDR2 is SQIVND (reference sequence). This CDR3 has 11 amino acids. The CDR3 loop is CASSTGQTYTF. CDR3 DNA sequence: TGTGCCAGTAGTACGGGACAGACGTACACCTTC.

The gene calls are TRBV7-2 and TRBJ2-1; unclear D gene. The V gene's germline CDR1 is SGHTA and CDR2 FQGNSA. The CDR3 totals 13 residues. V was cut by 5 bases and J by 5 bases, with 10 bases left in between. The CDR3 region is CASSPPDHNEQFF. The CDR3 DNA reads TGTGCCAGCAGCCCCCCGGATCACAATGAGCAGTTCTTC.

This clonotype was found many times. V usage is TRBV6-2 or TRBV6-3 and J usage is TRBJ2-2; TRBD2 agrees at 11 bases. CDR1 is MNHEY, CDR2 SVGEGT, per germline. CDR3 size: 17 residues. Germline trimming cut 2 bases from V and 3 bases from J; bases unmatched to any gene: 5. CDR3 protein: CASSYPLAGGHTGELFF. The CDR3 nucleotides read TGTGCCAGCAGTTACCCCCTAGCGGGAGGTCACACCGGGGAGCTGTTTTTT.

The genes are TRBV6-6 and TRBJ2-3; 12 nucleotides line up with TRBD1. Germline values: CDR1 MNHNY, CDR2 SVGAGI (reference sequence). There are 16 residues in the CDR3. J gave up 4 bases and V 2 bases, and 4 bases lay outside the gene matches. Written as DNA, the CDR3 is TGTGCCAGCAGTTACGGGGGACAGGGGGCTGCAGATACGCAGTATTTT. It yields the protein CASSYGGQGAADTQYF.

The table lists this clonotype with many counts. The chain combines TRBV3-1 with TRBJ2-1; D unclear. Trimming took 4 bases from V and 8 from J, leaving 9 bases between them. Germline V gene data show CDR1 as LGHDT and CDR2 as YNNKEL (reference sequence). There are 12 residues in the CDR3. The CDR3 DNA follows: TGTGCCAGCAGCCTCCTACCGGATGAGCAGTTCTTC. Its protein is CASSLLPDEQFF.

The rearrangement uses TRBV3-1 and TRBJ2-1; 14 positions agree with TRBD2. The trim removed 5 bases at V and 1 base at J, leaving 10 bases unmatched. The CDR3 is 19 amino acids. Germline V gives CDR1 LGHDT, CDR2 YNNKEL (reference sequence). CDR3 sequence (DNA): TGTGCCAGCAGCGTCGGACTAGCGGGGGGAGGGACGTCCTACAATGAGCAGTTCTTC. Translated: CASSVGLAGGGTSYNEQFF.

This clonotype was counted many times. The chain has TRBV2 and TRBJ2-3; D ambiguous. This CDR3 has 12 amino acids. Looked up from germline, CDR1 is SNHLY and CDR2 is FYNNEI. V was trimmed by 5 bases and J by 2 bases, leaving 5 bases between them. CDR3 bases: TGTGCCAGCAGTTCCGACACAGATACGCAGTATTTT. Its translation: CASSSDTDTQYF.

In its sample, this clonotype was seen many times. The chain carries TRBV7-2 and TRBJ2-3, with TRBD2 matching 14 bases. The germline CDR1 and CDR2 sequences are SGHTA and FQGNSA. This CDR3 has 18 amino acids. V trimming: 5 bases; J trimming: 2 bases; junction bases outside the gene matches: 9. This CDR3 reads CASSKRTSGGFSTDTQYF. CDR3 coding DNA: TGTGCCAGCAGCAAAAGGACTAGCGGGGGGTTTTCCACAGATACGCAGTATTTT.

This clonotype was seen ten or more times. Germline is not matched at one junction end, which may reflect a read error. The rearrangement uses TRBV7-7 and TRBJ2-3, with no clear D. The CDR3 runs to 13 residues. In germline, CDR1 is SSHAT, CDR2 FNYEAQ (reference sequence). The CDR3 nucleotides read TGTGCTAGCAGCACCGAGTTCACAGATACGCAGTATTTT. Protein product: CASSTEFTDTQYF. The variable domain in full, completed from reference TRBV7-7 and TRBJ2-3, reads GAGVSQSPRYKVTKRGQDVTLRCDPISSHATLYWYQQALGQGPEFLTYFNYEAQPDKSGLPSDRFSAERPEGSISTLTIQRTEQRDSAMYRCASSTEFTDTQYFGPGTRLTVL.

This clonotype has at least ten counts. This chain links TRBV4-2 with TRBJ2-4, with 8 nucleotides matching TRBD2. The trim removed 0 bases at V and 3 bases at J, leaving 7 bases unmatched. CDR1 and CDR2 (germline): LGHNA, YNFKEQ. The CDR3 extends over 17 amino acids. In nucleotides, the CDR3 is TGTGCCAGCAGCCAAGAAGCCGGGGGGGGAAGCAAAAACATTCAGTACTTC. It translates to CASSQEAGGGSKNIQYF.

This clonotype has at least ten counts. The chain is built from TRBV27 and TRBJ2-7; D is tentatively TRBD1 or TRBD2 (7 bases each). V lost 5 bases and J 0 bases, leaving 17 bases between the germline ends. Germline CDR1 is MNHEY and CDR2 is SMNVEV (reference sequence). This CDR3 comprises 16 residues. The CDR3 DNA reads TGTGCCAGCAGTCAAGAGACAGGGAGGGGCTCCTACGAGCAGTACTTC. It encodes CASSQETGRGSYEQYF.

Worth noting for this clonotype: A much larger clone lies one base from this, so it may be a read error. The V call is TRBV29-1, the J call TRBJ2-3; 7 nucleotides line up with TRBD2. This CDR3 is built from 14 residues. CDR1 and CDR2 from the germline V gene are SQVTM and ANQGSEA. V shed 4 bases and J 2 bases; nucleotides not matched to a gene: 6. The CDR3 sequence: CSVALAGDTDTQYF. The CDR3 DNA reads TGCAGCGTTGCGCTGGCGGGAGACACAGATACGCAGTATTTT.

This clonotype occurred many times. The V gene is TRBV15, the J gene TRBJ2-7; D may be TRBD1 (6 bases). V lost 4 bases to trimming and J lost 4 bases, with 8 bases between them. Germline CDR1 LNHNV, CDR2 YYDKDF (reference sequence). This CDR3 contains 12 residues. The chain's CDR3 is CATSITGYEQYF. The CDR3 nucleotides read TGTGCCACCAGCATTACAGGGTACGAGCAGTACTTC. Drawing the rest from reference TRBV15 and TRBJ2-7, the complete variable domain is DAMVIQNPRYQVTQFGKPVTLSCSQTLNHNVMYWYQQKSSQAPKLLFHYYDKDFNNEADTPDNFQSRRPNTSFCFLDIRSPGLGDTAMYLCATSITGYEQYFGPGTRLTVT.

This clonotype was seen repeatedly, ten times or more. This CDR3 reads CSAATGGGNQPQHF. The CDR3, as DNA: TGCAGCGCCGCTACAGGGGGAGGCAATCAGCCCCAGCATTTT. The chain combines TRBV29-1 with TRBJ1-5; 8 bases match TRBD1. The CDR3 has 14 residues. Germline loops: CDR1 SQVTM, CDR2 ANQGSEA. With V trimmed by 7 bases and J by 2 bases, 7 bases remained unmatched.

This clonotype was seen repeatedly, ten times or more. This chain joins TRBV5-1 and TRBJ2-3; 14 nucleotides align to TRBD2. Germline loops: CDR1 SGHRS, CDR2 YFSETQ. J lost 1 base, V lost 3 bases, and 1 base had no gene match. The CDR3 is 16 amino acids. This CDR3 is CASSSGLAGGTDTQYF. DNA for the CDR3: TGCGCCAGCAGCTCGGGACTAGCGGGAGGCACAGATACGCAGTATTTT.

The gene calls are TRBV29-1 and TRBJ1-2; D is unresolved. The CDR3 is 12 residues long. The germline V gene encodes CDR1 SQVTM and CDR2 ANQGSEA. The V end was cut by 5 bases, the J end by 4 bases, with 11 bases between. The CDR3 reads CSVNHYLYGYTF. Written as DNA, the CDR3 is TGCAGCGTTAATCATTACCTCTATGGCTACACCTTC.